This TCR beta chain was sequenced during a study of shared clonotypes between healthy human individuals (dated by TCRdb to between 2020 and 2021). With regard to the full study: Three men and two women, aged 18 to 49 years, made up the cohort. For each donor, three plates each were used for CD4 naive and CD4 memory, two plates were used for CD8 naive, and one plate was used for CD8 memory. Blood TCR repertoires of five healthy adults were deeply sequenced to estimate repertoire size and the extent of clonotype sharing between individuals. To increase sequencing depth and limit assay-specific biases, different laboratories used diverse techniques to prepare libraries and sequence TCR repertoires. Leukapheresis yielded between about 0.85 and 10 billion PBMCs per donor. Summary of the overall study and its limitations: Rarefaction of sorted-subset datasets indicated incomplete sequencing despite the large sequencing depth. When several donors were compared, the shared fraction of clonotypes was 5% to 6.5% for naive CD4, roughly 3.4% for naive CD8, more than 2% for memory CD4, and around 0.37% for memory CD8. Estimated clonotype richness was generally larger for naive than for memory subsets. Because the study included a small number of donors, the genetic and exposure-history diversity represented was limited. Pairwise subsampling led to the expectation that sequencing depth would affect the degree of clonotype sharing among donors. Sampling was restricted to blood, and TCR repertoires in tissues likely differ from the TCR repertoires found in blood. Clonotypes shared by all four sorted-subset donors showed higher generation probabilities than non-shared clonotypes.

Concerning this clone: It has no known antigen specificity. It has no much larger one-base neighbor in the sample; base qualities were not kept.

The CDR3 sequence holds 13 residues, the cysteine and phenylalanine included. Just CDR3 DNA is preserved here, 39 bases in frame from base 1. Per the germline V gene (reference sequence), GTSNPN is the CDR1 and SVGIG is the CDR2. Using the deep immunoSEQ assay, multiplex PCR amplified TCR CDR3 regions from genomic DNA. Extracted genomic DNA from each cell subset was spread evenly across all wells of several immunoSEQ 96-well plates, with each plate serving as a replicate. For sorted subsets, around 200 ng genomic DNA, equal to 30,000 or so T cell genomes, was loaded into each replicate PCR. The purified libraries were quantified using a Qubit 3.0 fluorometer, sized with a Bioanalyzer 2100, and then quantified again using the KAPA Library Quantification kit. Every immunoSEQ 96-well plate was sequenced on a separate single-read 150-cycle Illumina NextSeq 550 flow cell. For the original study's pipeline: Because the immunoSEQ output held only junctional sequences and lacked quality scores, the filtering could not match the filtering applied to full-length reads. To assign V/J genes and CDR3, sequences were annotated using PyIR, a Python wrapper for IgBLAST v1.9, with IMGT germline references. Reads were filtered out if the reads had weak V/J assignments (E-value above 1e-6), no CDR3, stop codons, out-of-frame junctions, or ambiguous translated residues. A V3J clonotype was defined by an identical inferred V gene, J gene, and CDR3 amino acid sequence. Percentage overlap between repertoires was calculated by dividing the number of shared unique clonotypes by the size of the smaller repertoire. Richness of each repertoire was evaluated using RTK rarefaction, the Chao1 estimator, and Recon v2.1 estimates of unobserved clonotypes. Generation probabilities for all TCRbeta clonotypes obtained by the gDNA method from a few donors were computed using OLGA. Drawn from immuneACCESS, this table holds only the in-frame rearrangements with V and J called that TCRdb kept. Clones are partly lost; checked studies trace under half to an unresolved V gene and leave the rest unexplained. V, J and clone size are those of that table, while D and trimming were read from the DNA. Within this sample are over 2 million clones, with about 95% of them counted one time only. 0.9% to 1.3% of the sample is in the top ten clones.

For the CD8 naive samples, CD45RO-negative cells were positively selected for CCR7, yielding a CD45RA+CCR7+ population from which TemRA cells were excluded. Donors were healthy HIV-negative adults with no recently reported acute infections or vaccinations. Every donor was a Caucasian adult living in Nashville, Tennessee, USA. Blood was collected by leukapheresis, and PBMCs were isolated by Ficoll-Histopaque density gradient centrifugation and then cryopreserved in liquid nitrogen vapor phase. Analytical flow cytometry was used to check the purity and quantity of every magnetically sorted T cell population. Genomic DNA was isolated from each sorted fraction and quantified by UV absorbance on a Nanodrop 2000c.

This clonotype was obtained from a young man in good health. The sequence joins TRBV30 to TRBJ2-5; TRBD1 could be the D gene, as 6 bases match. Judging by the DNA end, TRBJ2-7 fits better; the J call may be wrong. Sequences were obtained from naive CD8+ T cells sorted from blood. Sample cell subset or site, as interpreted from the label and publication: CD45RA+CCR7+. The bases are TGTGCTCAGAGTCCGAGTTTGGGGGCCGAGCAGTACTTC. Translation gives CAQSPSLGAEQYF.